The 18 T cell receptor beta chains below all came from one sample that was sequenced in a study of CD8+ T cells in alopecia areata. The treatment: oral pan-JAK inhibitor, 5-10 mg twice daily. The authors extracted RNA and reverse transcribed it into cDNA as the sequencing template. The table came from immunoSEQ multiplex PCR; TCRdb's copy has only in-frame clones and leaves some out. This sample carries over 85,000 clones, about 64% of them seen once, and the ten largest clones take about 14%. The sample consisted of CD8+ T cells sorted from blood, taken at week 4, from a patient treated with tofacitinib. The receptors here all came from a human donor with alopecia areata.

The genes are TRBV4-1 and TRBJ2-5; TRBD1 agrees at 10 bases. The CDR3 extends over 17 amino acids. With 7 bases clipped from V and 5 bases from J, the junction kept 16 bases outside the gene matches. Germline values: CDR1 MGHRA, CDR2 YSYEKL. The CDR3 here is CASTIGTGQGSRETQYF. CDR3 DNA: TGCGCCAGCACCATAGGGACGGGACAGGGGTCTCGGGAGACCCAGTACTTC.

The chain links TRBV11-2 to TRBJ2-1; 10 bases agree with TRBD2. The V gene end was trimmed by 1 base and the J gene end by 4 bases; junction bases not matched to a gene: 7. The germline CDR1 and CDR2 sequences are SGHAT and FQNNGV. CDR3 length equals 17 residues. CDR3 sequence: CASSLGGPSGGYNEQFF. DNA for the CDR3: TGTGCCAGCAGCTTAGGGGGCCCTAGCGGGGGATACAATGAGCAGTTCTTC.

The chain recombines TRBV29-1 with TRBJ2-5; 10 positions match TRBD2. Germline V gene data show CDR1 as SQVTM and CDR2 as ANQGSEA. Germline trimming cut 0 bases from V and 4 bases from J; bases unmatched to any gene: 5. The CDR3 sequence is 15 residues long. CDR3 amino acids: CSVEDRAGGSETQYF. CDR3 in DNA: TGCAGCGTTGAAGATCGAGCGGGGGGGTCAGAGACCCAGTACTTC.

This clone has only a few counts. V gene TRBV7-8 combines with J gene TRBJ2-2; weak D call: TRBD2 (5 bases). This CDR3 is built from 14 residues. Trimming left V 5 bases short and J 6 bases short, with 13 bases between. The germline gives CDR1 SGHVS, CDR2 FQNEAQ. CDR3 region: CASSVPGKAGELFF. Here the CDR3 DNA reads TGTGCCAGCAGCGTCCCCGGGAAGGCCGGGGAGCTGTTTTTT. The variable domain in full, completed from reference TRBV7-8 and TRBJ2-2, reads GAGVSQSPRYKVAKRGQDVALRCDPISGHVSLFWYQQALGQGPEFLTYFQNEAQLDKSGLPSDRFFAERPEGSVSTLKIQRTQQEDSAVYLCASSVPGKAGELFFGEGSRLTVL.

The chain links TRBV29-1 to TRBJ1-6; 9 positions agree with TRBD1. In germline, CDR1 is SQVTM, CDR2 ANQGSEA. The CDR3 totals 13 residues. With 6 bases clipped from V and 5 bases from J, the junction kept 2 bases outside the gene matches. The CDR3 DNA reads TGCAGCGTCCGGACAGGGGATAATTCACCCCTCCACTTT. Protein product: CSVRTGDNSPLHF.

The DNA for the CDR3 is TGTGCCAGCAGCCCGACGGTGTACAATGAGCAGTTCTTC. Its translation: CASSPTVYNEQFF. The J gene is TRBJ2-1, the V gene TRBV11-2; no firm D call. CDR3 length: 13 residues. Germline V gives CDR1 SGHAT, CDR2 FQNNGV. V was clipped by 5 bases and J by 4 bases, with 9 bases between them.

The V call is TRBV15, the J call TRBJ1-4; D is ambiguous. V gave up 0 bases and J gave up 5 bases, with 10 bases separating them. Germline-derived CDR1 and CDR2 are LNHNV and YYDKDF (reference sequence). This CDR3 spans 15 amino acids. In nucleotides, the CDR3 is TGTGCCACCAGCAGAGATTGGTACAAGAATGAAAAACTGTTTTTT. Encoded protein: CATSRDWYKNEKLFF.

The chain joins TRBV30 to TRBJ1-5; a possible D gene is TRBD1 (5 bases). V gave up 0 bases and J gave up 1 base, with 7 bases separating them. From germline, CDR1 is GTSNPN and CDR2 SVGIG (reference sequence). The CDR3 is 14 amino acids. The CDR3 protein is CAWSVRQSNQPQHF. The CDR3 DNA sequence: TGTGCCTGGAGTGTACGACAGAGCAATCAGCCCCAGCATTTT. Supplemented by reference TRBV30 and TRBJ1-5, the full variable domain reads SQTIHQWPATLVQPVGSPLSLECTVEGTSNPNLYWYRQAAGRGLQLLFYSVGIGQISSEVPQNLSASRPQDRQFILSSKKLLLSDSGFYLCAWSVRQSNQPQHFGDGTRLSIL.

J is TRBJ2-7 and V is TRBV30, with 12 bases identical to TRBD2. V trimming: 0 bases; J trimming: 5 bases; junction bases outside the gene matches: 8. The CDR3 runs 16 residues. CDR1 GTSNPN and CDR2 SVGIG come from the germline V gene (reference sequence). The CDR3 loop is CAWSVLAGGLFDEQYF. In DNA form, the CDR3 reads TGTGCCTGGAGTGTGCTAGCGGGAGGGCTTTTCGACGAGCAGTACTTC. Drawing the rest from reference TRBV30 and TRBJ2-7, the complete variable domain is SQTIHQWPATLVQPVGSPLSLECTVEGTSNPNLYWYRQAAGRGLQLLFYSVGIGQISSEVPQNLSASRPQDRQFILSSKKLLLSDSGFYLCAWSVLAGGLFDEQYFGPGTRLTVT.

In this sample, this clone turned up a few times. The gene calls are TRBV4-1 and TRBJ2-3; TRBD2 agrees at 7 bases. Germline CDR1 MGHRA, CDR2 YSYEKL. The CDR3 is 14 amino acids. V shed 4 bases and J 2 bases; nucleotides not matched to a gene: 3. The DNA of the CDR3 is TGCGCCAGCAGCCCGCGGGGGACCACAGATACGCAGTATTTT. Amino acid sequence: CASSPRGTTDTQYF.

CDR3 bases: TGTGCCAGCAGCTTAGGGACAGGAGGCAATCAGCCCCAGCATTTT. Its protein product is CASSLGTGGNQPQHF. V and J are TRBV5-6 and TRBJ1-5; 8 nucleotides match TRBD1. Germline V CDR1 and CDR2: SGHDT, YYEEEE. The CDR3 is 15 amino acids. The J segment lost 2 bases and the V segment lost 2 bases, leaving 3 bases of the junction unmatched.

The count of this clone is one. CDR3 DNA sequence: TGCGCCAGCAGTCGCGGGACAGGCAGCAATCAGCCCCAGCATTTT. Its protein product is CASSRGTGSNQPQHF. The V gene is TRBV4-1, the J gene TRBJ1-5; 8 bases are a match to TRBD1. The length of the CDR3 is 15 residues. V dropped 6 bases and J dropped 1; count of bases not matched to a gene: 5. Germline CDR1 is MGHRA and CDR2 is YSYEKL.

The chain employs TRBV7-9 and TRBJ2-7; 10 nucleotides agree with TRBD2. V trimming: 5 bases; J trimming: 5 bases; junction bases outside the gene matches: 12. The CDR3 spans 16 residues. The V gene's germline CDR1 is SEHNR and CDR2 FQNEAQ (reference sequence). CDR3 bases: TGTGCCAGCAGCCAAAGGAGCGGGGGGGCCCCTAACGAGCAGTACTTC. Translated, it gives CASSQRSGGAPNEQYF.

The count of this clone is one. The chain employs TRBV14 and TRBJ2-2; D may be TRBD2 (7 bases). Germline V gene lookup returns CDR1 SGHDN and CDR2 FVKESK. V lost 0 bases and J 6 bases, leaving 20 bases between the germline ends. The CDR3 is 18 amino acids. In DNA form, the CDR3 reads TGTGCCAGCAGCCAAGACCCGGCGGAAGGGGGGGAGCCCGGGGAGCTGTTTTTT. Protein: CASSQDPAEGGEPGELFF.

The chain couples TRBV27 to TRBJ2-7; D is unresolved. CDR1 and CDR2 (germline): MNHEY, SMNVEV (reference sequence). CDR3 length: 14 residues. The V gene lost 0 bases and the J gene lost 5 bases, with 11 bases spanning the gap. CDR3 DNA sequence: TGTGCCAGCAGTTTATCGCGCCCGACCGACGAGCAGTACTTC. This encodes CASSLSRPTDEQYF.

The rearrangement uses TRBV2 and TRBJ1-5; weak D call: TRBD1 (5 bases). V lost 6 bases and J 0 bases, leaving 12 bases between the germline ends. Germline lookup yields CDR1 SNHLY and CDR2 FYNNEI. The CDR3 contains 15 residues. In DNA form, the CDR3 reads TGTGCCAGCAGGTTTGCAGGGAATAGCAATCAGCCCCAGCATTTT. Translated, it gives CASRFAGNSNQPQHF.

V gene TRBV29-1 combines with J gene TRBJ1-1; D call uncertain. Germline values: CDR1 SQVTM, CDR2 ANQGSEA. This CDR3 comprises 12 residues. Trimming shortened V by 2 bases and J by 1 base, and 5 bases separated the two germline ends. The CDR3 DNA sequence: TGCAGCGTTGAAACAGCGAACACTGAAGCTTTCTTT. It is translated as CSVETANTEAFF.

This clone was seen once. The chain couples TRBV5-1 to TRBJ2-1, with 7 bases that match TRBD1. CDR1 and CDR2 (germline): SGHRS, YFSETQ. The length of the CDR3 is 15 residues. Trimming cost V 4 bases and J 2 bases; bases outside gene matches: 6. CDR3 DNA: TGCGCCAGCAGCAGTACAGGGGAAGCCTACAATGAGCAGTTCTTC. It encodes CASSSTGEAYNEQFF. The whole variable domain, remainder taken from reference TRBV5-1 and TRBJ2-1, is KAGVTQTPRYLIKTRGQQVTLSCSPISGHRSVSWYQQTPGQGLQFLFEYFSETQRNKGNFPGRFSGRQFSNSRSEMNVSTLELGDSALYLCASSSTGEAYNEQFFGPGTRLTVL.